These 2 T cell receptor beta chains came from one sample sequenced in a study of OX40 agonist ivuxolimab in advanced cancers. Profiling relied on immunoSEQ multiplex PCR, and the TCRdb table lists in-frame clones only, not all of them. The sample includes around 67,000 clones, around nine tenths of them seen just once. The sequenced sample was CD4+ or CD8+ T cells sorted from blood, obtained in a trial of the OX40 agonist ivuxolimab. Receptors were obtained from an adult with an advanced solid tumor such as melanoma, head and neck, liver or kidney cancer.

This clone has just one count. The chain employs TRBV5-3 and TRBJ2-1; D is unresolved. TRBV5-3 is marked as an open reading frame, function uncertain. The CDR3 extends over 16 amino acids. V lost 3 bases, J lost 0 bases, and 13 bases lay in between. The CDR3, as DNA: TGTGCCAGAAGCTGTTTTCAGGAGAGCTCCTACAATGAGCAGTTCTTC. Its protein is CARSCFQESSYNEQFF.

The chain has TRBV6-6 and TRBJ1-5, with 7 bases that match TRBD1. This CDR3 comprises 13 residues. Trimming cost V 7 bases and J 3 bases; bases outside gene matches: 3. Per the germline V gene, CDR1 is MNHNY and CDR2 is SVGAGI (reference sequence). The CDR3 reads CASTGGNNQPQHF. CDR3 nucleotides: TGTGCCAGCACAGGGGGAAACAATCAGCCCCAGCATTTT.